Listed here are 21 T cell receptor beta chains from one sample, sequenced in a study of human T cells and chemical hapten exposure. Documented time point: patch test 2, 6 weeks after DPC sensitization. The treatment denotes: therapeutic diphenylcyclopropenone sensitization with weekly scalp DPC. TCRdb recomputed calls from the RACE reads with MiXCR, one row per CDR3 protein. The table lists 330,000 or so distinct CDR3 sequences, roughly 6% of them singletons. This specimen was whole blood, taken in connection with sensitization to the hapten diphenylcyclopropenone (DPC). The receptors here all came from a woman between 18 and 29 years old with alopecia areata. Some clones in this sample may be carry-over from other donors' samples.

The CDR3: CASSQELAGGPEQFF. CDR3 nucleotides: TGCGCCAGCAGCCAAGAACTAGCGGGGGGGCCTGAGCAGTTCTTC. The chain recombines TRBV4-3 with TRBJ2-1; 13 bases match TRBD2. The CDR3 is 15 amino acids. V was clipped by 0 bases and J by 9 bases; unmatched bases: 2. Germline CDR1 reads LGHNA; CDR2 reads YSLEER.

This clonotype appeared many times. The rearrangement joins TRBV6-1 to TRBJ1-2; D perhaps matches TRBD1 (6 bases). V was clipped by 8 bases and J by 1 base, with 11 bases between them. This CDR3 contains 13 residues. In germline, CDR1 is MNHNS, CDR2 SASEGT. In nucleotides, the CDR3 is TGTGCCAGCCGAATGGACAGTAACTATGGCTACACCTTC. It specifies CASRMDSNYGYTF.

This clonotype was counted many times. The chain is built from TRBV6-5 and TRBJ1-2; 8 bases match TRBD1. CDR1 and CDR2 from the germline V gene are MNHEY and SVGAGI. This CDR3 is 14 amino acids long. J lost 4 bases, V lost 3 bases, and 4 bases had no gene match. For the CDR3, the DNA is TGTGCCAGCAGTTATACCGGGACAGGCTATGGCTACACCTTC. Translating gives CASSYTGTGYGYTF.

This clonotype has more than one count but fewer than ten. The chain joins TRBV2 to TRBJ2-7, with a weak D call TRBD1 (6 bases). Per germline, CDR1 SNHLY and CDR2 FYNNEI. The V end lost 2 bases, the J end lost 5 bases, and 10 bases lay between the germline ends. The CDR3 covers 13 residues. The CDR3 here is CASSELGAHEQYF. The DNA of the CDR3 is TGTGCCAGCAGTGAATTGGGGGCGCACGAGCAGTACTTC.

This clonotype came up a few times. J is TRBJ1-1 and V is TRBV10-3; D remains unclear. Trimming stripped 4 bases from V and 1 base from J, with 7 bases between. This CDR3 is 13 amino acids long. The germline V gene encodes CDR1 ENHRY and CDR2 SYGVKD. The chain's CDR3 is CAISAGQNTEAFF. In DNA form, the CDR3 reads TGTGCCATCAGTGCCGGTCAGAACACTGAAGCTTTCTTT.

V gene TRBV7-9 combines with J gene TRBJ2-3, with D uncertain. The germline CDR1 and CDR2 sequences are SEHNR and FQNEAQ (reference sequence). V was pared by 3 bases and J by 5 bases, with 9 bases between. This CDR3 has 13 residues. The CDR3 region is CASSFQAEDTQYF. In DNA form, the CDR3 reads TGTGCCAGCAGCTTTCAGGCGGAAGATACGCAGTATTTT.

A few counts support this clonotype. The CDR3 region is CASSLVYRGRLGTDTQYF. The CDR3 DNA is TGTGCCAGCAGCTTAGTTTACAGGGGGCGCTTAGGGACAGATACGCAGTATTTT. V usage is TRBV7-9 and J usage is TRBJ2-3, with 9 positions matching TRBD1. Germline loops: CDR1 SEHNR, CDR2 FQNEAQ (reference sequence). The ends lost 1 base at V and 3 bases at J; junction bases unmatched: 11. CDR3 size: 18 residues.

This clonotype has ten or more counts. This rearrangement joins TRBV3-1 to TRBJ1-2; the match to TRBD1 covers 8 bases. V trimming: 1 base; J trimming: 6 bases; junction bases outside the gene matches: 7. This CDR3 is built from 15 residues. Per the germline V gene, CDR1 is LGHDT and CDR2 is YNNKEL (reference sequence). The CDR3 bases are TGTGCCAGCAGCCAAGCGGACAGGGAGGGGAATGGCTACACCTTC. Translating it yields CASSQADREGNGYTF.

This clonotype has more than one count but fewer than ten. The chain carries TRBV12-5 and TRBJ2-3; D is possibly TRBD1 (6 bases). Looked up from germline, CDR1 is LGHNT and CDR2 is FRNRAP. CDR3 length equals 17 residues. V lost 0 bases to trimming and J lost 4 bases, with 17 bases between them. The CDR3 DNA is TGTGCTAGTGGTTTGGTACCTGGGGGCCGACATCCAGATACGCAGTATTTT. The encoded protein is CASGLVPGGRHPDTQYF. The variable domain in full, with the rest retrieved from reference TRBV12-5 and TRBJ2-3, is DARVTQTPRHKVTEMGQEVTMRCQPILGHNTVFWYRQTMMQGLELLAYFRNRAPLDDSGMPKDRFSAEMPDATLATLKIQPSEPRDSAVYFCASGLVPGGRHPDTQYFGPGTRLTVL.

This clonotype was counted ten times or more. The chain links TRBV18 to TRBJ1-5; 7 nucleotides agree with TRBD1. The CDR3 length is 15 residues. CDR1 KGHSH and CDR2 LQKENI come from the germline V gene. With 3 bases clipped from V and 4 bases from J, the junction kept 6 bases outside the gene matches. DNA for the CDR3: TGTGCCAGCTCACCCGAGGGGGCGGGAAATCAGCCCCAGCATTTT. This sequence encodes CASSPEGAGNQPQHF.

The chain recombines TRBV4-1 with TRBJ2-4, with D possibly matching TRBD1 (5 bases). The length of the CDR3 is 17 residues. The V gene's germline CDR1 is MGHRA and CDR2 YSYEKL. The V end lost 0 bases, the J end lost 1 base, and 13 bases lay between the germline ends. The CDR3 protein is CASSQEGVNWAKNIQYF. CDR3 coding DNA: TGCGCCAGCAGCCAAGAAGGGGTAAACTGGGCCAAAAACATTCAGTACTTC.

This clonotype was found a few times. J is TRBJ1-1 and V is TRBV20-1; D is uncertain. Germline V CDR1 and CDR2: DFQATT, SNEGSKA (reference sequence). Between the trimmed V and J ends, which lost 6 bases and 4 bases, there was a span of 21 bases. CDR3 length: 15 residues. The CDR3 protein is CSAQDLFTQTTEAFF. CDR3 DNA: TGCAGTGCCCAGGACCTCTTCACCCAAACCACTGAAGCTTTCTTT.

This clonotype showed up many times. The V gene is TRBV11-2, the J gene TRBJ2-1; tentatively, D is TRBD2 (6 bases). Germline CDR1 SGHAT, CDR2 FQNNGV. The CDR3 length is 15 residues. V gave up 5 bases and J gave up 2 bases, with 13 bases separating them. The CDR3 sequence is CASSAGLNTYNEQFF. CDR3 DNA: TGTGCCAGCAGCGCGGGACTTAATACCTACAATGAGCAGTTCTTC.

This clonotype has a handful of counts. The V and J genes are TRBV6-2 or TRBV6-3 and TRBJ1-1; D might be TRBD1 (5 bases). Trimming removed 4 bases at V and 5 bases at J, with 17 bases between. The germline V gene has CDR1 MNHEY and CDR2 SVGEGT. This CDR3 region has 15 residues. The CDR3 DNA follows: TGTGCCAGCAGTTTCCCCTCTTTGGGGCAGACTGAAGCTTTCTTT. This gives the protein CASSFPSLGQTEAFF.

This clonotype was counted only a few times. The CDR3 protein is CATGRMPNTGELFF. The CDR3 DNA reads TGTGCCACCGGTAGGATGCCGAACACCGGGGAGCTGTTTTTT. The chain carries TRBV10-3 and TRBJ2-2; D uncertain. This CDR3 comprises 14 residues. V lost 10 bases and J 0 bases, leaving 12 bases between the germline ends. Germline V gives CDR1 ENHRY, CDR2 SYGVKD.

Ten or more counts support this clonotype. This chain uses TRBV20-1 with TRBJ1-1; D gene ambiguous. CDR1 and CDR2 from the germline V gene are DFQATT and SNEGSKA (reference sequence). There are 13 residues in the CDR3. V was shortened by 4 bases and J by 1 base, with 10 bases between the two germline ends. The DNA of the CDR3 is TGCAGTGCTACCTTCCTGGGGAACACTGAAGCTTTCTTT. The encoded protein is CSATFLGNTEAFF.

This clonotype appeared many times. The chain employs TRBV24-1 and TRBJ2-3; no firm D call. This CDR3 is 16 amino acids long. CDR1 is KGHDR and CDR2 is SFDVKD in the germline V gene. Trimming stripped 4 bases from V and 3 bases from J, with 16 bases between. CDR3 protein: CATSDPFRDGTDTQYF. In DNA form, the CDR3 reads TGTGCCACCAGTGACCCTTTCCGTGACGGGACAGATACGCAGTATTTT.

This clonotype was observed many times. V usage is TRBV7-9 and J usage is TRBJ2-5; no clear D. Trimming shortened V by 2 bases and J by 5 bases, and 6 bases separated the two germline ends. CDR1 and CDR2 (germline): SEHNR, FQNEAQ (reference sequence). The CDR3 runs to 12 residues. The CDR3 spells CASSLTAETQYF. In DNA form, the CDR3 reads TGTGCCAGCAGCTTAACGGCGGAGACCCAGTACTTC. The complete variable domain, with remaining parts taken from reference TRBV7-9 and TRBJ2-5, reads DTGVSQNPRHKITKRGQNVTFRCDPISEHNRLYWYRQTLGQGPEFLTYFQNEAQLEKSRLLSDRFSAERPKGSFSTLEIQRTEQGDSAMYLCASSLTAETQYFGPGTRLLVL.

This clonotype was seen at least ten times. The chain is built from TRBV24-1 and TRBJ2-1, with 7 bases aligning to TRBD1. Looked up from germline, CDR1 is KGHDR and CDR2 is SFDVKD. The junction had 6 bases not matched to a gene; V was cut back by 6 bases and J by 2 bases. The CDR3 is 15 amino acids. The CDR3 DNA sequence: TGTGCCACCAGTAGTGCAGGGGGTACCTACAATGAGCAGTTCTTC. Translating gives CATSSAGGTYNEQFF.

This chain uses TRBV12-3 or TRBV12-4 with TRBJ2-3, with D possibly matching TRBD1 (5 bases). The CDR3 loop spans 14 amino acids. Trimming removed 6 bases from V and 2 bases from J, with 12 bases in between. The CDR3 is CASSLRTITDTQYF. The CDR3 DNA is TGTGCCAGCAGCTTGAGGACAATCACAGATACGCAGTATTTT.

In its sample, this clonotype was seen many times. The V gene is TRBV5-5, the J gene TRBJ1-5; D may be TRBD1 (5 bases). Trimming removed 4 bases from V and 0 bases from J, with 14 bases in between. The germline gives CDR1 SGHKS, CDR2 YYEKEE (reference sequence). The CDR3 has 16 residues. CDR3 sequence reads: CASSNQGTLSNQPQHF. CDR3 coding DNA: TGTGCCAGCAGCAATCAGGGAACCCTTAGCAATCAGCCCCAGCATTTT. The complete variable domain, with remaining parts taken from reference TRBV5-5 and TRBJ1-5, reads DAGVTQSPTHLIKTRGQQVTLRCSPISGHKSVSWYQQVLGQGPQFIFQYYEKEERGRGNFPDRFSARQFPNYSSELNVNALLLGDSALYLCASSNQGTLSNQPQHFGDGTRLSIL.